These T cell receptor beta chains were read from a single sample in a study of CD4+ T cells in melanoma. Sequencing used immunoSEQ multiplex PCR; TCRdb keeps in-frame clones, though not all of them. This sample yields 140,000 or so clones, of which nearly 95% are seen a single time; roughly 1.4% belongs to the top ten. These receptors were collected from a human donor with melanoma. The CDR3 runs from the conserved cysteine through the conserved F or W. A D gene is named only where the DNA matches it firmly. Rows give clone size only sometimes, using once, few, many, or a class for an expanded clone.

j_gene: TRBJ2-7; d_gene: .; abundance: .; v_gene: TRBV11-3; CDR3aa: CASSPRTLGQQYF; CDR3nt: TGTGCCAGCAGCCCCCGGACTCTCGGGCAGCAGTACTTC
j_gene: TRBJ2-7; d_gene: .; abundance: once; v_gene: TRBV7-9; CDR3aa: CASSFGTAAYEQYF; CDR3nt: TGTGCCAGCAGCTTTGGGACTGCCGCCTACGAGCAGTACTTC
j_gene: TRBJ2-5; d_gene: .; abundance: .; v_gene: TRBV9; CDR3aa: CASSVGGGQETQYF; CDR3nt: TGTGCCAGCAGCGTAGGTGGAGGGCAAGAGACCCAGTACTTC
j_gene: TRBJ2-6; d_gene: .; abundance: .; v_gene: TRBV6-1; CDR3aa: CASSEGERVYSGANVLTF; CDR3nt: TGTGCCAGCAGTGAAGGGGAGCGTGTGTACTCTGGGGCCAACGTCCTGACTTTC
j_gene: TRBJ2-5; d_gene: .; abundance: few; v_gene: TRBV25-1; CDR3aa: CASSTRGEVIEETQYF; CDR3nt: TGTGCCAGCTCAACCCGGGGTGAGGTGATAGAAGAGACCCAGTACTTC
j_gene: TRBJ2-7; d_gene: TRBD1; abundance: .; v_gene: TRBV29-1; CDR3aa: CSVASDRDVYEQYF; CDR3nt: TGCAGCGTTGCATCGGACAGGGATGTTTACGAGCAGTACTTC
j_gene: TRBJ2-3; d_gene: TRBD2; abundance: .; v_gene: TRBV5-4; CDR3aa: CASSTASGGTDTQYF; CDR3nt: TGTGCCAGCAGCACCGCTAGCGGGGGCACAGATACGCAGTATTTT
j_gene: TRBJ1-2; d_gene: .; abundance: .; v_gene: TRBV7-3; CDR3aa: CASSPTGREGGYTF; CDR3nt: TGTGCCAGCAGTCCTACAGGGCGCGAGGGTGGCTACACCTTC
j_gene: TRBJ1-1; d_gene: .; abundance: .; v_gene: TRBV14; CDR3aa: CASSHLKGGSPNTEAFF; CDR3nt: TGTGCCAGCAGCCACCTAAAGGGGGGGAGTCCGAACACTGAAGCTTTCTTT
j_gene: TRBJ2-2; d_gene: .; abundance: .; v_gene: TRBV19; CDR3aa: CASSILDSGTGELFF; CDR3nt: TGTGCCAGTAGTATTCTTGACAGTGGGACCGGGGAGCTGTTTTTT
j_gene: TRBJ1-5; d_gene: TRBD1; abundance: .; v_gene: TRBV30; CDR3aa: CAWKSGQGNQPQHF; CDR3nt: TGTGCCTGGAAGTCGGGACAGGGCAATCAGCCCCAGCATTTT
j_gene: TRBJ2-2; d_gene: .; abundance: .; v_gene: TRBV5-1; CDR3aa: CASSSGHSNTGELFF; CDR3nt: TGCGCCAGCAGCTCTGGACATTCGAACACCGGGGAGCTGTTTTTT
j_gene: TRBJ2-3; d_gene: TRBD2; abundance: .; v_gene: TRBV11-2; CDR3aa: CASSSGIAGPDTQYF; CDR3nt: TGTGCCAGCAGTTCAGGGATAGCGGGGCCAGATACGCAGTATTTT
j_gene: TRBJ2-7; d_gene: TRBD2; abundance: .; v_gene: TRBV11-2; CDR3aa: CASSGIAGGLYEQYF; CDR3nt: TGTGCCAGCAGCGGAATAGCGGGGGGGCTCTACGAGCAGTACTTC
j_gene: TRBJ2-7; d_gene: TRBD2; abundance: .; v_gene: TRBV5-5; CDR3aa: CASNQWGGPYEQYF; CDR3nt: TGTGCCAGCAACCAATGGGGGGGACCCTACGAGCAGTACTTC
j_gene: TRBJ1-5; d_gene: .; abundance: .; v_gene: TRBV4-2; CDR3aa: CASSQDQYQRGNQPQHF; CDR3nt: TGTGCCAGCAGCCAAGATCAATACCAGCGGGGCAATCAGCCCCAGCATTTT
j_gene: TRBJ2-1; d_gene: .; abundance: .; v_gene: TRBV7-9; CDR3aa: CASSHSGSNEQFF; CDR3nt: TGTGCCAGCAGCCATTCAGGTTCCAATGAGCAGTTCTTC
j_gene: TRBJ2-2; d_gene: .; abundance: .; v_gene: TRBV5-1; CDR3aa: CASSTSSNTGELFF; CDR3nt: TGCGCCAGCAGCACTAGCTCCAACACCGGGGAGCTGTTTTTT
j_gene: TRBJ1-2; d_gene: .; abundance: .; v_gene: TRBV9; CDR3aa: CASSVEPDGYGYTF; CDR3nt: TGTGCCAGCAGCGTAGAGCCGGATGGCTATGGCTACACCTTC
j_gene: TRBJ2-3; d_gene: TRBD1; abundance: .; v_gene: TRBV12-5; CDR3aa: CASGPTPGQDTDTQYF; CDR3nt: TGTGCTAGTGGCCCGACCCCTGGACAGGACACAGATACGCAGTATTTT
j_gene: TRBJ1-4; d_gene: TRBD1; abundance: .; v_gene: TRBV14; CDR3aa: CASSPLTGKNEKLFF; CDR3nt: TGTGCCAGCAGCCCTCTGACAGGGAAGAATGAAAAACTGTTTTTT
j_gene: TRBJ1-4; d_gene: TRBD1; abundance: .; v_gene: TRBV5-4; CDR3aa: CASSPDRGSTNEKLFF; CDR3nt: TGTGCCAGCAGCCCGGACAGGGGATCAACTAATGAAAAACTGTTTTTT
j_gene: TRBJ2-1; d_gene: .; abundance: .; v_gene: TRBV6-6; CDR3aa: CASALNEQFF; CDR3nt: TGTGCCAGCGCCCTCAATGAGCAGTTCTTC
j_gene: TRBJ2-5; d_gene: TRBD2; abundance: .; v_gene: TRBV4-2; CDR3aa: CASSQSGLAGQETQYF; CDR3nt: TGTGCCAGCAGCCAATCGGGACTAGCGGGGCAAGAGACCCAGTACTTC
j_gene: TRBJ2-5; d_gene: .; abundance: once; v_gene: TRBV18; CDR3aa: CASSPNRETQYF; CDR3nt: TGTGCCAGCTCACCTAATAGAGAGACCCAGTACTTC
j_gene: TRBJ1-2; d_gene: .; abundance: once; v_gene: TRBV6-1; CDR3aa: CASSDGQRLGGYTF; CDR3nt: TGTGCCAGCAGTGATGGACAGCGGCTTGGTGGCTACACCTTC
j_gene: TRBJ2-5; d_gene: TRBD1; abundance: .; v_gene: TRBV9; CDR3aa: CASSVGAGQGRSFQETQYF; CDR3nt: TGTGCCAGCAGCGTAGGGGCGGGACAGGGTAGGAGCTTCCAAGAGACCCAGTACTTC
j_gene: TRBJ2-7; d_gene: TRBD2; abundance: .; v_gene: TRBV5-6; CDR3aa: CASSLALQAGVTYEQYF; CDR3nt: TGTGCCAGCAGCTTGGCCTTACAAGCGGGGGTGACCTACGAGCAGTACTTC
j_gene: TRBJ2-7; d_gene: .; abundance: .; v_gene: TRBV30; CDR3aa: CAWSARSTFSEVSYEQYF; CDR3nt: TGTGCCTGGAGTGCACGATCGACCTTTTCGGAGGTTTCCTACGAGCAGTACTTC
j_gene: TRBJ1-4; d_gene: .; abundance: .; v_gene: TRBV5-6; CDR3aa: CASSLAGEREKLFF; CDR3nt: TGTGCCAGCAGCTTGGCAGGGGAGAGGGAAAAACTGTTTTTT
j_gene: TRBJ2-7; d_gene: .; abundance: .; v_gene: TRBV30; CDR3aa: CAWSVMGGEQYF; CDR3nt: TGTGCCTGGAGTGTCATGGGCGGCGAGCAGTACTTC
j_gene: TRBJ2-7; d_gene: .; abundance: .; v_gene: TRBV6-1; CDR3aa: CASPPQEGREQYF; CDR3nt: TGTGCCAGCCCGCCTCAAGAGGGCCGCGAGCAGTACTTC
j_gene: TRBJ2-7; d_gene: .; abundance: few; v_gene: TRBV30; CDR3aa: CAWSHGGDPRHEQYF; CDR3nt: TGTGCCTGGAGTCACGGCGGAGACCCACGCCACGAGCAGTACTTC
j_gene: TRBJ1-1; d_gene: .; abundance: .; v_gene: TRBV29-1; CDR3aa: CSVNRGMNTEAFF; CDR3nt: TGCAGCGTTAACAGAGGGATGAACACTGAAGCTTTCTTT
j_gene: TRBJ2-7; d_gene: TRBD1; abundance: .; v_gene: TRBV6-5; CDR3aa: CASSKRQGDYEQYF; CDR3nt: TGTGCCAGCAGTAAACGACAGGGGGACTACGAGCAGTACTTC
j_gene: TRBJ2-5; d_gene: TRBD2; abundance: .; v_gene: TRBV6-5; CDR3aa: CAVGVLAGETQYF; CDR3nt: TGTGCCGTAGGAGTACTAGCGGGGGAGACCCAGTACTTC
j_gene: TRBJ2-1; d_gene: .; abundance: .; v_gene: TRBV13; CDR3aa: CASGQLRALGDEQFF; CDR3nt: TGTGCCAGCGGGCAGTTGCGGGCCTTAGGCGATGAGCAGTTCTTC
j_gene: TRBJ2-7; d_gene: TRBD1; abundance: .; v_gene: TRBV5-1; CDR3aa: CASSFGTGVVGEQYF; CDR3nt: TGCGCCAGCAGCTTCGGGACAGGTGTCGTAGGCGAGCAGTACTTC
j_gene: TRBJ1-1; d_gene: .; abundance: .; v_gene: TRBV2; CDR3aa: CASGGGFSGTEAFF; CDR3nt: TGTGCCAGCGGTGGAGGGTTTTCCGGCACTGAAGCTTTCTTT
j_gene: TRBJ2-2; d_gene: TRBD1; abundance: .; v_gene: TRBV9; CDR3aa: CASSAGTGGIGELFF; CDR3nt: TGTGCCAGCAGCGCCGGGACAGGGGGAATCGGGGAGCTGTTTTTT
j_gene: TRBJ1-1; d_gene: TRBD1; abundance: .; v_gene: TRBV7-9; CDR3aa: CASSYRGQGIREAFF; CDR3nt: TGTGCCAGCAGCTATAGAGGACAGGGGATACGGGAAGCTTTCTTT
j_gene: TRBJ1-3; d_gene: .; abundance: .; v_gene: TRBV30; CDR3aa: CAWSFTYSGNTIYF; CDR3nt: TGTGCCTGGAGTTTTACTTACTCTGGAAACACCATATATTTT
j_gene: TRBJ2-1; d_gene: .; abundance: .; v_gene: TRBV7-2; CDR3aa: CASSSQGSIANEQFF; CDR3nt: TGTGCCAGCAGCTCGCAGGGGAGCATTGCCAATGAGCAGTTCTTC
j_gene: TRBJ2-2; d_gene: .; abundance: .; v_gene: TRBV6-4; CDR3aa: CASSRNTGELFF; CDR3nt: TGTGCCAGCAGTCGAAACACCGGGGAGCTGTTTTTT
j_gene: TRBJ2-5; d_gene: TRBD2; abundance: few; v_gene: TRBV29-1; CDR3aa: CSVLSGGALETQYF; CDR3nt: TGCAGCGTTCTTAGCGGGGGGGCCTTGGAGACCCAGTACTTC
j_gene: TRBJ2-3; d_gene: .; abundance: .; v_gene: TRBV7-3; CDR3aa: CASSLAGPADTQYF; CDR3nt: TGTGCCAGCAGCTTGGCGGGCCCGGCTGATACGCAGTATTTT
j_gene: TRBJ2-7; d_gene: .; abundance: .; v_gene: TRBV19; CDR3aa: CASGDGGHYEQYF; CDR3nt: TGTGCCAGTGGGGATGGCGGCCACTACGAGCAGTACTTC
j_gene: TRBJ2-3; d_gene: .; abundance: .; v_gene: TRBV27; CDR3aa: CASGPVSGLGTQYF; CDR3nt: TGTGCCAGCGGTCCGGTAAGCGGGTTAGGTACGCAGTATTTT
j_gene: TRBJ1-1; d_gene: .; abundance: .; v_gene: TRBV5-1; CDR3aa: CASSLEGVGTEAFF; CDR3nt: TGCGCCAGCAGCTTGGAGGGGGTAGGCACTGAAGCTTTCTTT
j_gene: TRBJ2-3; d_gene: .; abundance: .; v_gene: TRBV7-3; CDR3aa: CASSVITSLPSTDTQYF; CDR3nt: TGTGCCAGCAGCGTAATAACGTCCCTCCCTAGCACAGATACGCAGTATTTT
j_gene: TRBJ1-2; d_gene: .; abundance: .; v_gene: TRBV19; CDR3aa: CASTGGRQLWDYTF; CDR3nt: TGTGCCAGCACAGGCGGAAGGCAGTTATGGGACTACACCTTC
j_gene: TRBJ2-4; d_gene: .; abundance: .; v_gene: TRBV5-4; CDR3aa: CASSLDSGAVGAKNIQYF; CDR3nt: TGTGCCAGCAGCTTGGATTCCGGGGCGGTGGGGGCCAAAAACATTCAGTACTTC
j_gene: TRBJ2-2; d_gene: .; abundance: few; v_gene: TRBV7-8; CDR3aa: CASSRGRQENTGELFF; CDR3nt: TGTGCCAGCAGCCGAGGCCGACAGGAGAACACCGGGGAGCTGTTTTTT
j_gene: TRBJ2-1; d_gene: TRBD2; abundance: once; v_gene: TRBV29-1; CDR3aa: CSVKPRLAGGQEQFF; CDR3nt: TGCAGCGTTAAGCCCCGTCTAGCGGGGGGGCAAGAGCAGTTCTTC
j_gene: TRBJ2-3; d_gene: .; abundance: .; v_gene: TRBV5-1; CDR3aa: CASSSDSWDTQYF; CDR3nt: TGCGCCAGCAGCTCGGACTCCTGGGATACGCAGTATTTT
j_gene: TRBJ1-5; d_gene: TRBD1; abundance: .; v_gene: TRBV25-1; CDR3aa: CASSDLHVRQGGPQHF; CDR3nt: TGTGCCAGCAGTGATTTACATGTTCGACAGGGAGGGCCCCAGCATTTT
j_gene: TRBJ2-2; d_gene: .; abundance: .; v_gene: TRBV18; CDR3aa: CASSPRPLTGLWTGELFF; CDR3nt: TGTGCCAGCTCACCAAGACCCCTGACAGGCCTGTGGACCGGGGAGCTGTTTTTT